Following are 2 T cell receptor beta chains from one sample sequenced in a study of cytomegalovirus exposure and HLA in healthy donors. Primers: 60 Vbeta forward and 13 Jbeta reverse. The data were produced by immunoSEQ multiplex PCR, yet TCRdb's version contains in-frame clones alone and is incomplete. The sample shows approximately 110,000 clones, and approximately 0.99% sits with its ten largest clones. Sequencing was done on a sample of PBMCs. These receptors came from a man younger than 35 in good health and CMV-seronegative.

The V gene is TRBV2, the J gene TRBJ2-3, with 7 bases identical to TRBD2. The CDR3 is 17 residues long. With 4 bases clipped from V and 9 bases from J, the junction kept 19 bases outside the gene matches. The germline CDR1 and CDR2 sequences are SNHLY and FYNNEI. The CDR3 nucleotides read TGTGCCAGCAGTGGGGCCAGAGAGCGGGGAATGCACTGGACGCAGTATTTT. Its translation: CASSGARERGMHWTQYF.

J is TRBJ1-2 and V is TRBV6-1; D uncertain. The CDR3 is 11 residues long. V lost 4 bases, J lost 4 bases, and 4 bases lay in between. Germline V gene lookup returns CDR1 MNHNS and CDR2 SASEGT. For the CDR3, the DNA is TGTGCCAGCAGTGTCCTCTATGGCTACACCTTC. It codes for CASSVLYGYTF.